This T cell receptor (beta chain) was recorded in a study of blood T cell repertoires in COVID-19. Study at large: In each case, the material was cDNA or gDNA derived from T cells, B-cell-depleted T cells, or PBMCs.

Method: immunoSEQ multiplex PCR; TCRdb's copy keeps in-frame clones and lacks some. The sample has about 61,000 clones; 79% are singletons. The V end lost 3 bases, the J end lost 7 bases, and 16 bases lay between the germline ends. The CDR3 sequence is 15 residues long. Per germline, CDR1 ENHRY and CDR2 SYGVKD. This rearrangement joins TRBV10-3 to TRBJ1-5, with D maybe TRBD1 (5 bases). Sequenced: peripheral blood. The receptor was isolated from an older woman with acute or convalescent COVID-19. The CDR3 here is CAISELEGARQPQHF. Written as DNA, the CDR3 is TGTGCCATCAGTGAACTGGAAGGGGCACGACAGCCCCAGCATTTT.